The 6 T cell receptor beta chains in this list originate from one sample, sequenced in a study of cytomegalovirus exposure and HLA in healthy donors. This PCR relied on a set of 60 Vbeta primers and 13 Jbeta primers. Assay used: immunoSEQ multiplex PCR; TCRdb lists only in-frame clones, some missing. The sample features some 72,000 clones, with 0.83% in its top ten. Sequenced sample: PBMCs. All receptors derive from a boy under 18 in good health and CMV-seronegative.

As for this clone: One end of the junction is discordant with germline, which a read error may explain. The chain has TRBV5-1 and TRBJ2-7, with TRBD1 as a possible D gene (6 bases). The CDR3 length is 13 residues. Per germline, CDR1 SGHRS and CDR2 YFSETQ. The CDR3 here is CASSPDRQVRQSF. The DNA of the CDR3 is TGCGCCAGCAGCCCGGACAGACAGGTCAGGCAGTCCTTC.

The V call is TRBV18, the J call TRBJ2-5; D is unclear. Trimming removed 2 bases from V and 5 bases from J, with 9 bases in between. Germline lookup yields CDR1 KGHSH and CDR2 LQKENI. This CDR3 is built from 13 residues. This chain's CDR3 is CASSPVLEETQYF. The CDR3 DNA is TGTGCCAGCTCACCAGTGCTGGAGGAGACCCAGTACTTC.

V and J are TRBV6-6 and TRBJ2-2; tentatively, D is TRBD1 (6 bases). V lost 10 bases to trimming and J lost 10 bases, with 16 bases between them. Germline V lookup: CDR1 MNHNY, CDR2 SVGAGI (reference sequence). The CDR3 is 12 amino acids. In nucleotides, the CDR3 is TGTGCCACTGCGAACCGGGACAAGGAGCTGTTTTTT. This codes for CATANRDKELFF.

For this clone: One junction end disagrees with the germline gene, perhaps due to a read error. This chain connects TRBV30 to TRBJ2-1, with 9 positions matching TRBD2. Per germline, CDR1 GTSNPN and CDR2 SVGIG (reference sequence). CDR3 length: 15 amino acids. CDR3 region: CAGSAGSGGHFIRFF. The CDR3 bases are TGTGCCGGGAGTGCTGGTAGCGGGGGCCACTTCATTAGGTTCTTC. The variable domain in full, with the rest retrieved from reference TRBV30 and TRBJ2-1, is SQTIHQWPATLVQPVGSPLSLECTVEGTSNPNLYWYRQAAGRGLQLLFYSVGIGQISSEVPQNLSASRPQDRQFILSSKKLLLSDSGFYLCAGSAGSGGHFIRFFGPGTRLTVL.

V gene TRBV19 combines with J gene TRBJ2-5; 8 bases are shared with TRBD2. This CDR3 comprises 16 residues. Germline loops: CDR1 LNHDA, CDR2 SQIVND (reference sequence). Germline trimming cut 3 bases from V and 2 bases from J; bases unmatched to any gene: 8. The chain's CDR3 is CASSIGRAGGQETQYF. CDR3 DNA sequence: TGTGCCAGTAGTATCGGCAGGGCGGGAGGTCAAGAGACCCAGTACTTC.

The V and J genes are TRBV7-6 and TRBJ2-1, with 7 bases lining up with TRBD2. The CDR3 has 15 residues. The V gene end was trimmed by 4 bases and the J gene end by 8 bases; junction bases not matched to a gene: 11. The germline gives CDR1 SGHVS, CDR2 FNYEAQ. CDR3 residues: CASSSLLGLADEQFF. As DNA, the CDR3 is TGTGCCAGCAGCTCCCTCCTGGGGCTAGCGGATGAGCAGTTCTTC.